Listed below are T cell receptor beta chains from one sample, sequenced in a study of blood T cell repertoires in COVID-19. Sequencing used immunoSEQ multiplex PCR; TCRdb keeps in-frame clones, though not all of them. Here the sample spans about 150,000 clones, roughly nine tenths being singletons. Sequenced material: peripheral blood. The receptors were sampled from a woman in her 40s with acute or convalescent COVID-19. Both conserved end residues are part of each CDR3. The order of the fields is CDR3 length, J gene, D gene, V gene, clone size, CDR3 DNA, CDR3 protein. A D gene is named only where the DNA matches it firmly. A row's size may be missing; if present it is once, few, many or a size class.

>16|TRBJ2-7|-|TRBV2|-
TGTGCCAGCAGCGCGGGAAGACAGGGAGCCTCCTACGAGCAGTACTTC
CASSAGRQGASYEQYF
>16|TRBJ2-3|TRBD2|TRBV24-1|-
TGTGCCACCAGAGGGACTAGCGGGGGGGCCAGGGATACGCAGTATTTT
CATRGTSGGARDTQYF
>16|TRBJ1-2|-|TRBV7-9|-
TGTGCCAGCAGCTTAAGTAGAGCAGGGTCTAACTATGGCTACACCTTC
CASSLSRAGSNYGYTF
>15|TRBJ2-1|TRBD2|TRBV11-2|-
TGTGCCAGCAGCTTAGGGACTAGCGGGCACAATGAGCAGTTCTTC
CASSLGTSGHNEQFF
>14|TRBJ2-7|TRBD2|TRBV11-2|-
TGTGCCAGCAGCGGTAGCGGGGCGGGCTACGAGCAGTACTTC
CASSGSGAGYEQYF
>15|TRBJ1-2|TRBD1|TRBV28|-
TGTGCCAGCAGGCCCGGGACAGGGGGCAACTATGGCTACACCTTC
CASRPGTGGNYGYTF
>13|TRBJ1-3|-|TRBV21-1|-
TGTGCCAGCAGCAAGAGAGGGTGGCACACCATATATTTT
CASSKRGWHTIYF
>14|TRBJ2-7|-|TRBV27|-
TGTGCCAGCAGTTTATCGAAGAGGGCGTACGAGCAGTACTTC
CASSLSKRAYEQYF
>18|TRBJ1-2|TRBD1|TRBV6-2/TRBV6-3|-
TGTGCCAGCAGTTACTCGCTGGGACAGGGCCGCCCTAACTATGGCTACACCTTC
CASSYSLGQGRPNYGYTF
>15|TRBJ1-1|-|TRBV5-1|-
TGCGCCAGCAGCTCTGGCCGGGTCCGTGTGACTGAAGCTTTCTTT
CASSSGRVRVTEAFF
>14|TRBJ2-7|TRBD2|TRBV28|-
TGTGCCAGCAGTAGCGGGGGGGTTCAGTACGAGCAGTACTTC
CASSSGGVQYEQYF
>12|TRBJ1-5|-|TRBV19|-
TGTGCCAGTAGTATAGCCAGGCAGCCCCAGCATTTT
CASSIARQPQHF
>15|TRBJ1-2|TRBD1|TRBV25-1|-
TGTGCCAGCAGTGGACAGGGAGGCTGGAGCATGGGCTACACCTTC
CASSGQGGWSMGYTF
>15|TRBJ2-7|TRBD2|TRBV6-1|-
TGTGCCAGCAGTGAAACAGCGGGAGGGTCCTACGAGCAGTACTTC
CASSETAGGSYEQYF
>13|TRBJ1-1|TRBD1|TRBV19|once
TGTGCCAGTAGTAAGACAGGGGGCACTGAAGCTTTCTTT
CASSKTGGTEAFF
>15|TRBJ1-6|TRBD1|TRBV5-8|-
TGTGCCATCCCGCGGGGACAGGGGAATCGGTCACCCCTCCACTTT
CAIPRGQGNRSPLHF
>13|TRBJ2-7|-|TRBV7-9|once
TGTGCCAGCAGCCGAAGATTAGAGAACGAGCAGTACTTC
CASSRRLENEQYF
>13|TRBJ2-5|TRBD1|TRBV3-1/TRBV3-2|-
TGTGGGGTTGGGACAGGGGGCCAAGAGACCCAGTACTTC
CGVGTGGQETQYF
>13|TRBJ2-1|TRBD2|TRBV12-3/TRBV12-4|-
TGTGCCAGCACCCGGGGGGGCTTCAATGAGCAGTTCTTC
CASTRGGFNEQFF
>15|TRBJ2-7|-|TRBV27|once
TGTGCCAGCAGTTTACAGGGGATGAGCTCCTACGAGCAGTACTTC
CASSLQGMSSYEQYF
>16|TRBJ2-7|TRBD2|TRBV18|-
TGTGCCAGCTCACCACCGGGACTAGCGGGAGGCTACGAGCAGTACTTC
CASSPPGLAGGYEQYF
>13|TRBJ2-7|-|TRBV18|once
TGTGCCAGCTCACCACCGGACAGCTACGAGCAGTACTTC
CASSPPDSYEQYF
>13|TRBJ1-2|TRBD1|TRBV2|-
TGTGCCAGCAGAGGGACAGGGTTGGATGGCTACACCTTC
CASRGTGLDGYTF
>13|TRBJ1-1|-|TRBV5-1|once
TGCGCCAGCAGCTTGGAGGCGGGGCTCGAAGCTTTCTTT
CASSLEAGLEAFF
>15|TRBJ1-2|TRBD1|TRBV18|-
TGTGCCAGCTCACCAAATACAGGGGGCGCGGATGGCTACACCTTC
CASSPNTGGADGYTF
>15|TRBJ1-2|-|TRBV5-4|-
TGTGCCAGCAGCGGACTGGACAGTTCTAACTATGGCTACACCTTC
CASSGLDSSNYGYTF
>17|TRBJ1-1|TRBD1|TRBV4-1|-
TGCGCCAGCAGCCAAGGACAGGGAGCCTCCTTGTTTTCTGAAGCTTTCTTT
CASSQGQGASLFSEAFF
>15|TRBJ2-7|TRBD1|TRBV5-4|-
TGTGCCAGCAGCTGGCGGACAGGTCCAACTGGGGAGCAGTACTTC
CASSWRTGPTGEQYF
>12|TRBJ2-7|-|TRBV27|-
TGTGCCAGCAGTCACAGTGGTTACGAGCAGTACTTC
CASSHSGYEQYF
>13|TRBJ2-5|TRBD1|TRBV2|-
TGTGCCAGCAGTAGACAGGGAGCGGAGACCCAGTACTTC
CASSRQGAETQYF
>13|TRBJ1-2|TRBD1|TRBV11-2|-
TGTGCCAGCAGCTTATTGGCAGGGGGTGGCTACACCTTC
CASSLLAGGGYTF
>12|TRBJ2-3|-|TRBV27|once
TGTGCCAGCAGCCCGGGCACAGATACGCAGTATTTT
CASSPGTDTQYF
>15|TRBJ2-1|TRBD2|TRBV24-1|-
TGTGCCACCAGTGACAGCGGGAGTGTGGGCAATGAGCAGTTCTTC
CATSDSGSVGNEQFF
>13|TRBJ1-1|-|TRBV3-1/TRBV3-2|-
TGTGCCAGCAGCCAAGATTATCGACACCCAGCCTTTTTT
CASSQDYRHPAFF
>13|TRBJ2-2|TRBD2|TRBV11-3|-
TGTGCCAGCAGCTTGGGCGGGGGAGGGGAGCTGTTTTTT
CASSLGGGGELFF
>14|TRBJ1-2|-|TRBV29-1|-
TGCAGCGCAGGGGCGACCGGAAGACACTATGGCTACACCTTC
CSAGATGRHYGYTF
>14|TRBJ1-4|-|TRBV5-1|-
TGCGCCAGCAGCTTGGATGTCGGGTTTGAAAAACTGTTTTTT
CASSLDVGFEKLFF
>13|TRBJ1-1|-|TRBV28|-
TGTGCCAGCAGTTTTCCAGGGAATACTGAAGCTTTCTTT
CASSFPGNTEAFF
>15|TRBJ2-7|TRBD2|TRBV9|-
TGTGCCAGCAGCCCAGGGACTAGCGGGGGCTACGAGCAGTACTTC
CASSPGTSGGYEQYF
>14|TRBJ2-7|TRBD2|TRBV5-6|-
TGTGCCAGCAGCTTGGATAGGACTAGCAACGAGCAGTACTTC
CASSLDRTSNEQYF
>20|TRBJ2-1|-|TRBV9|-
TGTGCCAGCAGCCCCGGGAGGGACAGGGGTGGTAGCGGGAGTTCAATTGAGCAGTTCTTC
CASSPGRDRGGSGSSIEQFF